This paragraph reports one T cell receptor beta chain. Its antigen is undetermined. This clone may be a read error of a much larger clone one base away. Each CDR3 protein gets one entry after TCRdb re-called the reads with MiXCR. Seen here are roughly 500,000 distinct CDR3 sequences, roughly 34% observed once, and the top ten hold roughly 17%. The data belong to a study of T cell repertoires in cytomegalovirus infection. Study summary: CMV epitopes that were recently identified and HLA-C-restricted were used alongside well-studied HLA-B-restricted ones.

Findings of the study overall: CMV carriers having the relevant HLA were flagged by cumulative public TCR beta family frequency. The ex vivo response was dominated by HLA-C-restricted CMV-specific TCR beta clonotypes.

The material was cultured PBMCs, obtained from culture after CMV antigen stimulation. The receptor was derived from a human donor in good health (CMV status not recorded). Some clones in this sample may be carry-over from other donors' samples.

The CDR3 nucleotides read TGTGCCAGCAGCGCACAGGGAGTGGGGAATGGAAAACTGTTTTTT. The encoded protein is CASSAQGVGNGKLFF. The chain joins TRBV7-2 to TRBJ1-4, with a tentative D call TRBD1 (6 bases). This CDR3 is built from 15 residues. Germline V gives CDR1 SGHTA, CDR2 FQGNSA.